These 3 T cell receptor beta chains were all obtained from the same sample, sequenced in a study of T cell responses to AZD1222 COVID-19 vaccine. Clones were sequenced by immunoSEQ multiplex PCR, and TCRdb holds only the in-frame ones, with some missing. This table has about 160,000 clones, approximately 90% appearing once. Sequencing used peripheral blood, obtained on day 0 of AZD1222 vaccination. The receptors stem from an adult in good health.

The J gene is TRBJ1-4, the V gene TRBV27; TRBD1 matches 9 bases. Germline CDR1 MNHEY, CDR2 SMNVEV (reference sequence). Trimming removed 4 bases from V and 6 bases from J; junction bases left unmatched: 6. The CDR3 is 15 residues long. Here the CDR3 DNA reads TGTGCCAGCAGTTGGGGACAGGGAGAGCATGAAAAACTGTTTTTT. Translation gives CASSWGQGEHEKLFF.

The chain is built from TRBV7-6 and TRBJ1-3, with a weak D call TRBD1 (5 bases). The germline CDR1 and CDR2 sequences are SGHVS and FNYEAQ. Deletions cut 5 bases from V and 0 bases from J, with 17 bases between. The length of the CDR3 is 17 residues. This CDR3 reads CASSHLTERSSGNTIYF. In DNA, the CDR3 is TGTGCCAGCAGCCACCTGACAGAGCGGAGCTCTGGAAACACCATATATTTT.

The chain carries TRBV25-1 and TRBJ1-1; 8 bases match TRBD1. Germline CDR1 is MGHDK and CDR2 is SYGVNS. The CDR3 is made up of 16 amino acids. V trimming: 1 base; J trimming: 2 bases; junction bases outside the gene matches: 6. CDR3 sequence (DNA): TGTGCCAGCAGTGAATCTGGGACAGGAGGAAACACTGAAGCTTTCTTT. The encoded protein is CASSESGTGGNTEAFF. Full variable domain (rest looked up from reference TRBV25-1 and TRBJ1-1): EADIYQTPRYLVIGTGKKITLECSQTMGHDKMYWYQQDPGMELHLIHYSYGVNSTEKGDLSSESTVSRIRTEHFPLTLESARPSHTSQYLCASSESGTGGNTEAFFGQGTRLTVV.